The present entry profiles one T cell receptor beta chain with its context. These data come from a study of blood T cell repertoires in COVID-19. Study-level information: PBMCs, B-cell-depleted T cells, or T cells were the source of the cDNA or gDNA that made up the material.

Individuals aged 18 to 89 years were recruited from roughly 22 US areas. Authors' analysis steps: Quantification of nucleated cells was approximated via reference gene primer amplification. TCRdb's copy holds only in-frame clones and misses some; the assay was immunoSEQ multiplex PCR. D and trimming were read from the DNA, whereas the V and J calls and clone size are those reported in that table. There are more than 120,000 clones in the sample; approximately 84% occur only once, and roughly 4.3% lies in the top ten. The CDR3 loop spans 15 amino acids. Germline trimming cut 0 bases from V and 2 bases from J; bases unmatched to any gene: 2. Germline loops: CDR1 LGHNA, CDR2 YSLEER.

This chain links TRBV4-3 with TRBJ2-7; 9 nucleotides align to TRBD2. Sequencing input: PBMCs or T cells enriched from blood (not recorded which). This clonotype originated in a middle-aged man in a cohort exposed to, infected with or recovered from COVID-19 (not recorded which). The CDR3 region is CASSQDPSGAYEQYF. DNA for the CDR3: TGCGCCAGCAGCCAAGATCCTAGCGGGGCCTACGAGCAGTACTTC.